The 11 T cell receptor beta chains below were found in one sample sequenced in a study of blood T cells in healthy people across ages. Combining a sample-barcoded 5' primer with a J-beta primer mix, a second PCR ran for 7 to 11 cycles. TCRdb redid the calling of the 5' RACE reads with MiXCR, one entry per CDR3 protein. The repertoire includes fewer than 2,000,000 distinct CDR3 sequences, approximately 39% of them detected once, and approximately 22% sits in the top ten. Sequenced input: blood. The receptors come from a human donor in good health.

In this sample, this clonotype turned up once. V usage is TRBV6-1 and J usage is TRBJ2-7, with a possible D match to TRBD1 (5 bases). Trimming took 1 base from V and 7 from J, leaving 14 bases between them. Germline V CDR1 and CDR2: MNHNS, SASEGT. This CDR3 contains 14 residues. CDR3 region: CASSEVGHLREQYF. CDR3 DNA sequence: TGTGCCAGCAGTGAAGTTGGACACCTTCGTGAGCAGTACTTC.

This clonotype was seen just once. The genes are TRBV5-1 and TRBJ1-1; weak D call: TRBD1 (6 bases). There are 14 residues in the CDR3. V dropped 4 bases and J dropped 1 base, with 11 bases sitting between them. CDR1 and CDR2 from the germline V gene are SGHRS and YFSETQ. The CDR3 sequence is CASSNRVSNTEAFF. The CDR3 coding sequence is TGCGCCAGCAGCAACAGGGTTTCGAACACTGAAGCTTTCTTT.

This clonotype has a handful of counts. It may be a read error: a sequence one base away is much more abundant. The chain is built from TRBV15 and TRBJ2-1, with 13 positions matching TRBD2. This CDR3 is built from 16 residues. The germline CDR1 and CDR2 sequences are LNHNV and YYDKDF (reference sequence). The DNA for the CDR3 is TGTGCCGCCAGCAGGGGACTAGCGGGGATGCCGGATGAGCAGTTCTTC. As protein: CAASRGLAGMPDEQFF. The full variable domain, its missing parts supplied by reference TRBV15 and TRBJ2-1, is DAMVIQNPRYQVTQFGKPVTLSCSQTLNHNVMYWYQQKSSQAPKLLFHYYDKDFNNEADTPDNFQSRRPNTSFCFLDIRSPGLGDTAMYLCAASRGLAGMPDEQFFGPGTRLTVL.

With respect to this clonotype: It may be a read error: a sequence one base away is much more abundant. The chain joins TRBV6-6 to TRBJ2-3; D may match TRBD1 or TRBD2 (5 bases each). Germline V gene lookup returns CDR1 MNHNY and CDR2 SVGAGI (reference sequence). The CDR3 extends over 15 amino acids. The CDR3 nucleotides read TGTGCCAGCAGTGACGACAGCCCTAGCACAGATGCGCAGTATTTT. Protein sequence: CASSDDSPSTDAQYF.

V gene TRBV4-3 combines with J gene TRBJ2-5; 9 nucleotides match TRBD2. The CDR3 sequence is 17 residues long. The V segment lost 1 base and the J segment 5 bases; nucleotides outside the gene matches: 11. The germline CDR1 and CDR2 sequences are LGHNA and YSLEER. The CDR3 DNA sequence: TGCGCCAGCAGCCAAGTTCCTAGCGGGGCCGGAGGGGAGACCCAGTACTTC. It is translated as CASSQVPSGAGGETQYF.

The CDR3 region is CASSPAGGQYEQFF. The CDR3 DNA follows: TGTGCCAGCAGCCCAGCGGGGGGGCAGTATGAGCAGTTCTTC. The gene calls are TRBV4-2 and TRBJ2-1; 10 nucleotides match TRBD2. Germline loops: CDR1 LGHNA, CDR2 YNFKEQ. The CDR3 covers 14 residues. Trimming took 4 bases from V and 8 from J; bases not matched to a gene: 5.

The CDR3 nucleotides read TGTGCCAGCAGTGTACAGGGGGACGGCTATGGCTACACCTTC. Its translation is CASSVQGDGYGYTF. The chain recombines TRBV6-6 with TRBJ1-2; 8 positions agree with TRBD1. J lost 4 bases, V lost 5 bases, and 6 bases had no gene match. Germline V gene data show CDR1 as MNHNY and CDR2 as SVGAGI (reference sequence). This CDR3 is 14 amino acids long.

A remark on this clonotype: One end of the junction is discordant with germline, which a read error may explain. The chain recombines TRBV5-6 with TRBJ2-1; D unresolved. Germline-derived CDR1 and CDR2 are SGHDT and YYEEEE. This CDR3 is built from 11 residues. CDR3 region: CTSSTRREQFF. The CDR3, as DNA: TGTACCAGCAGCACGAGGCGGGAGCAGTTCTTC.

This clonotype was detected a few times. The gene calls are TRBV29-1 and TRBJ2-1; 12 bases agree with TRBD2. Trimming removed 4 bases from V and 0 bases from J; junction bases left unmatched: 4. The CDR3 consists of 16 residues. Germline V gene data show CDR1 as SQVTM and CDR2 as ANQGSEA. In nucleotides, the CDR3 is TGCAGCGTTGCGGGACTAGCGGGCTCCTCCTACAATGAGCAGTTCTTC. Its translation is CSVAGLAGSSYNEQFF.

This clonotype occurred a few times. The chain combines TRBV6-6 with TRBJ1-2; D is unresolved. The V gene's germline CDR1 is MNHNY and CDR2 SVGAGI (reference sequence). Trimming removed 10 bases from V and 0 bases from J, with 9 bases in between. There are 12 residues in the CDR3. The CDR3 protein is CATTVPNYGYTF. The CDR3, as DNA: TGTGCCACCACGGTGCCTAACTATGGCTACACCTTC.

The V call is TRBV2, the J call TRBJ2-2; 7 nucleotides align to TRBD1. The CDR3 sequence is 14 residues long. CDR1 and CDR2 (germline): SNHLY, FYNNEI. V trimming: 8 bases; J trimming: 4 bases; junction bases outside the gene matches: 7. The CDR3 region has the DNA TGTGCCAGCCGAAGGGACAGACCCACCGGGGAGCTGTTTTTT. Protein sequence: CASRRDRPTGELFF. Full variable domain (outside the CDR3, taken from reference TRBV2 and TRBJ2-2): EPEVTQTPSHQVTQMGQEVILRCVPISNHLYFYWYRQILGQKVEFLVSFYNNEISEKSEIFDDQFSVERPDGSNFTLKIRSTKLEDSAMYFCASRRDRPTGELFFGEGSRLTVL.